The 4 T cell receptor beta chains below were found in one sample sequenced in a study of cytomegalovirus exposure and HLA in healthy donors. A multiplex PCR was run with 60 Vbeta primers and 13 Jbeta primers. Assay: immunoSEQ multiplex PCR; the TCRdb copy retains only in-frame clones and omits some. The sample lists fewer than 200,000 clones; approximately 80% were seen once. The sample consisted of PBMCs. The receptor set was obtained from a woman between 45 and 65 years old in good health and CMV-seronegative.

The rearrangement links TRBV2 to TRBJ2-3; D is undetermined. Trimming took 6 bases from V and 6 from J, leaving 10 bases between them. The CDR3 sequence is 12 residues long. CDR1 is SNHLY and CDR2 is FYNNEI in the germline V gene. The CDR3 region is CASSPDEDTQYF. Written as DNA, the CDR3 is TGTGCCAGCAGCCCCGATGAGGATACGCAGTATTTT.

J is TRBJ2-1 and V is TRBV2, with a tentative D call TRBD2 (5 bases). The CDR3 length is 15 residues. Germline assignment: CDR1 SNHLY and CDR2 FYNNEI. V dropped 5 bases and J dropped 0 bases, with 11 bases sitting between them. The CDR3 DNA sequence: TGTGCCAGCAGTAGGACTGAGAGCTCCTACAATGAGCAGTTCTTC. As protein: CASSRTESSYNEQFF.

This clone was picked up a small number of times. V gene TRBV29-1 combines with J gene TRBJ2-2; 11 bases map to TRBD2. This CDR3 comprises 17 residues. The trim removed 1 base at V and 2 bases at J, leaving 6 bases unmatched. The V gene's germline CDR1 is SQVTM and CDR2 ANQGSEA. Here the CDR3 reads CSVEGVAGGRNTGELFF. The CDR3 nucleotides are TGCAGCGTTGAAGGGGTAGCGGGGGGGCGAAACACCGGGGAGCTGTTTTTT.

The V and J genes are TRBV28 and TRBJ2-5; 7 positions agree with TRBD1. The V and J ends lost 10 bases and 4 bases, in that order; junction bases with no gene match: 21. Germline CDR1 MDHEN, CDR2 SYDVKM. This CDR3 is built from 17 residues. CDR3 sequence reads: CANLRIKKQGITETQYF. DNA for the CDR3: TGTGCCAACCTCCGCATTAAGAAACAGGGGATTACAGAGACCCAGTACTTC.